The source of this T cell receptor beta chain is a study of cytomegalovirus exposure and HLA in healthy donors. Germline V lookup: CDR1 SEHNR, CDR2 FQNEAQ (reference sequence). CDR3 length: 14 residues. Trimming pared 7 bases from V and 3 bases from J, leaving 12 bases between. 60 Vbeta and 13 Jbeta primers were used in PCR. Profiled with immunoSEQ multiplex PCR; TCRdb holds only in-frame clones, not every one. The top ten clones hold under 2% of a sample with 200,000 to 250,000 clones, 60% to 80% of them seen once. About this clone itself: Its specificity is not known.

General study results and limits: Most TCR sequences were uncommon, yet certain public TCRs appeared in many donors. Per a later analysis, about 18,000 TCR beta sequences showed association with HLA alleles at 0.05 false discovery rate. A few CMV-associated chains were confirmed in vitro to be specific for CMV antigens.

The chain carries TRBV7-9 and TRBJ2-2, with a possible D match to TRBD2 (6 bases). Sequenced material: PBMCs. The sequence came from a man younger than 35 in good health and CMV-seronegative. As DNA, the CDR3 is TGTGCCAGCATGCGGGAAATTTACACCGGGGAGCTGTTTTTT. Its translation is CASMREIYTGELFF.